The 19 T cell receptor beta chains listed next were all sequenced from one sample in a study of T cell clusters in autoimmune cytopenias. One tube held mixed TRB-A and TRB-B primer pools for touch-down PCR. TCRdb reprocessed the multiplex PCR reads and reports one entry per CDR3 protein, with no DNA. The ten top clones account for less than 40%, within a sample of about 7,300 distinct CDR3 sequences. About 37,500 genome equivalents of blood DNA were amplified for TRB. The same data also went into a second study, on T cell repertoires in aging, cancer and after chemotherapy.

The specimen was peripheral blood. Source of these receptors: a human donor in good health.

V is TRBV30 and J is TRBJ2-2; TCRdb's assignment of TRBD1 cannot be checked, as there is no DNA. The CDR3 sequence is 13 residues long. Germline assignment: CDR1 GTSNPN and CDR2 SVGIG (reference sequence). CDR3: CAWGDPNTGELFF.

The genes are TRBV15 and TRBJ2-1. Germline lookup yields CDR1 LNHNV and CDR2 YYDKDF (reference sequence). CDR3 length: 16 residues. The CDR3 protein is CATSRGTNVGNNEQFF.

This chain uses TRBV27 with TRBJ2-7; the D call of TRBD2 rests on TCRdb alone, since no DNA is present to check it. The germline CDR1 and CDR2 sequences are MNHEY and SMNVEV (reference sequence). The CDR3 length is 16 residues. CDR3: CASSLSLGHLAYEQYF.

The gene calls are TRBV7-9 and TRBJ2-7; with no DNA, the TCRdb D assignment of TRBD1 cannot be verified. This CDR3 is built from 15 residues. Germline V gene lookup returns CDR1 SEHNR and CDR2 FQNEAQ (reference sequence). The CDR3 protein is CASSLGTGMFDEQYF.

The J gene is TRBJ1-1, the V gene TRBV29-1; TCRdb lists TRBD1, though no DNA is available to test this call. Germline-derived CDR1 and CDR2 are SQVTM and ANQGSEA. CDR3 length: 12 residues. The CDR3: CSVAKGRAEAFF.

Measured by frequency, this clonotype is medium-sized. The V and J genes are TRBV11-1 and TRBJ2-2. The germline CDR1 and CDR2 sequences are SGHAT and FQDESV (reference sequence). The CDR3 length is 19 residues. CDR3 amino acids: CASSLGLPYYIANTGELFF.

This chain links TRBV6-5 with TRBJ2-7; with no DNA, the TCRdb D assignment of TRBD2 cannot be verified. This CDR3 comprises 15 residues. The germline CDR1 and CDR2 sequences are MNHEY and SVGAGI. This CDR3 reads CASSPGDSGTIGQYF.

The rearrangement links TRBV19 to TRBJ1-3; TCRdb outputs TRBD1, but without DNA this stays unchecked. The CDR3 extends over 15 amino acids. The germline gives CDR1 LNHDA, CDR2 SQIVND (reference sequence). The CDR3 sequence is CASSATGSSGNTIYF.

This CDR3 is CASSKGGEQYF. The chain couples TRBV5-4 to TRBJ2-3; without DNA, the TCRdb call of TRBD1 cannot be checked. The germline gives CDR1 SGHNT, CDR2 YYREEE (reference sequence). The CDR3 contains 11 residues.

The rearrangement joins TRBV6-5 to TRBJ2-7; TCRdb selects TRBD2, and the lack of DNA leaves this call unchecked. This CDR3 is built from 20 residues. CDR1 and CDR2 (germline): MNHEY, SVGAGI. The CDR3 loop is CASSEGGPGLAGAGYYEQYF.

According to its frequency, this clonotype is medium-sized (0.01 to 0.1%). The CDR3 protein is CASSGGLGYPETQYF. The chain links TRBV19 to TRBJ2-5; TCRdb outputs TRBD2, but without DNA this stays unchecked. CDR3 length: 15 residues. The germline V gene encodes CDR1 LNHDA and CDR2 SQIVND (reference sequence). Variable domain in full (rest from reference TRBV19 and TRBJ2-5): DGGITQSPKYLFRKEGQNVTLSCEQNLNHDAMYWYRQDPGQGLRLIYYSQIVNDFQKGDIAEGYSVSREKKESFPLTVTSAQKNPTAFYLCASSGGLGYPETQYFGPGTRLLVL.

The chain couples TRBV18 to TRBJ2-3; with no DNA, the TCRdb D assignment of TRBD1 cannot be verified. This CDR3 is built from 15 residues. Germline V gene sequence: CDR1 KGHSH, CDR2 LQKENI. The CDR3 sequence is CASSQGAGFTDTQYF.

This rearrangement joins TRBV5-5 to TRBJ1-1; without DNA, the TCRdb call of TRBD1 cannot be checked. Germline V gene data show CDR1 as SGHKS and CDR2 as YYEKEE (reference sequence). CDR3 length: 12 residues. The CDR3 is CASSWDSPKAFF.

This chain uses TRBV6-5 with TRBJ1-3; the D call from TCRdb, TRBD1, cannot be confirmed without DNA. The CDR3 runs 15 residues. Germline CDR1 reads MNHEY; CDR2 reads SVGAGI. The CDR3 is CASTPGRNSGNTIYF.

This clonotype is labeled medium-sized (0.01 to 0.1%) based on frequency. This sequence joins TRBV30 and TRBJ2-5; TCRdb outputs TRBD1, but without DNA this stays unchecked. CDR1 and CDR2 from the germline V gene are GTSNPN and SVGIG (reference sequence). The CDR3 has 13 amino acids. The CDR3 loop reads CAWSSGGYETQYF.

The rearrangement links TRBV5-4 to TRBJ2-7; the D gene TCRdb calls, TRBD1, cannot be checked with no DNA. This CDR3 has 14 amino acids. Germline-derived CDR1 and CDR2 are SGHNT and YYREEE (reference sequence). The CDR3 protein is CASSPQGNLYEQYF.

This clonotype registers medium-sized by frequency. V and J are TRBV19 and TRBJ2-7. The germline V gene has CDR1 LNHDA and CDR2 SQIVND (reference sequence). The CDR3 sequence is 16 residues long. The CDR3 region is CASSKIGQGLRYEQYF.

J is TRBJ1-1 and V is TRBV27. This CDR3 is 16 amino acids long. Germline CDR1 is MNHEY and CDR2 is SMNVEV (reference sequence). The CDR3 here is CASSPIGSSTNTEAFF.

The chain is built from TRBV29-1 and TRBJ1-1; lacking DNA, the TRBD1 call made by TCRdb goes unchecked. This CDR3 is built from 13 residues. The germline V gene has CDR1 SQVTM and CDR2 ANQGSEA. The CDR3 here is CSVVPSTGGQAFF.